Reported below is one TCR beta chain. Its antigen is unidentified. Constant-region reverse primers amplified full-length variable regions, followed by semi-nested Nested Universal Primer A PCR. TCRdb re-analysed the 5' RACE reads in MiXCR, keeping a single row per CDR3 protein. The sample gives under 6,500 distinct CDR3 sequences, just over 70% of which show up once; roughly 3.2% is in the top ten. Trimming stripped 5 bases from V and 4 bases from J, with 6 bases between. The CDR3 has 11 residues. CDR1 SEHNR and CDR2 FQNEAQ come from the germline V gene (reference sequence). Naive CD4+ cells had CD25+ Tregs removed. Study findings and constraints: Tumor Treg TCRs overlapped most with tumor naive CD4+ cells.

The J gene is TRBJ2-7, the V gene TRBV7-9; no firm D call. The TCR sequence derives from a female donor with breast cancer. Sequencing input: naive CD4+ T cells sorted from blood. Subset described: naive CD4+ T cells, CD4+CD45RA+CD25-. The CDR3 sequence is CASSVRYEQYF. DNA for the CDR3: TGTGCCAGCAGCGTCAGATACGAGCAGTACTTC.